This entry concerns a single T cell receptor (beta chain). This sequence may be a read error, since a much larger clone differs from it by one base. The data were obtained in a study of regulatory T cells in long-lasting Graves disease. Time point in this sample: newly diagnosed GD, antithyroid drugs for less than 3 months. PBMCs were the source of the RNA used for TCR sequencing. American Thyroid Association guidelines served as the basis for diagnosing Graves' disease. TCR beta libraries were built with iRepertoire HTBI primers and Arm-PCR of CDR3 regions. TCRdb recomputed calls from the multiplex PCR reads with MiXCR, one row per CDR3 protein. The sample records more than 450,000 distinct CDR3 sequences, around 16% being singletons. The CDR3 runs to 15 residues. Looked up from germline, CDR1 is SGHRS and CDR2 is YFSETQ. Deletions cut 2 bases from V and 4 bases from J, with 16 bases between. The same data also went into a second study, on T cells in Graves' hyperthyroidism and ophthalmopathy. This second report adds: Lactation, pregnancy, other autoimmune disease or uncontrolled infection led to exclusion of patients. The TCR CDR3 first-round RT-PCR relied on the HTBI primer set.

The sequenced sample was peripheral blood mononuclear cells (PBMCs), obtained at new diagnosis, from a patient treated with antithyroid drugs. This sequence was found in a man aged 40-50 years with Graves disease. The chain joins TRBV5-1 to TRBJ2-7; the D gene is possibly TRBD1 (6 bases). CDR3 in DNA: TGCGCCAGCAGCTTCTCGCAACAGGGACCTTACGAGCAGTACTTC. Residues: CASSFSQQGPYEQYF.